Listed below are T cell receptor beta chains from one sample, sequenced in a study of identical twins. TCRdb re-analysed the 5' RACE reads in MiXCR, keeping a single row per CDR3 protein. The data hold roughly 700,000 distinct CDR3 sequences, with more than 6.5% observed a single time. The data also belong to a second study, concerning yellow fever vaccine responses in identical twins.

The sequencing sample was made of PBMCs. These receptors originate from a woman between 18 and 29 years old in good health. Each CDR3 is given with its conserved first and last residue. The D gene is left open where the match is weak. A clone size is listed for some rows: how often the clone was seen (once, few, many), or a class if it is expanded.

D gene	clone size	J gene	V gene	CDR3 length	CDR3 protein	CDR3 DNA
TRBD1	few	TRBJ2-7	TRBV19	16	CASSLQLGQMTYEQYF	TGTGCCAGTAGTCTGCAGTTGGGACAGATGACCTACGAGCAGTACTTC
.	.	TRBJ2-7	TRBV7-9	16	CASSGYVLPLTYEQYF	TGTGCCAGCAGCGGTTACGTCCTCCCTTTAACCTACGAGCAGTACTTC
TRBD2	few	TRBJ2-5	TRBV6-5	15	CASIRLAGQPETQYF	TGTGCCAGCATTAGACTAGCGGGTCAGCCAGAGACCCAGTACTTC
.	.	TRBJ2-1	TRBV7-9	15	CASISGHLSYNEQFF	TGTGCCAGCATTTCGGGTCACCTCTCCTACAATGAGCAGTTCTTC
.	few	TRBJ1-4	TRBV20-1	15	CSARASLGGEEKLFF	TGCAGTGCTAGAGCCTCACTGGGAGGAGAAGAAAAACTGTTTTTT
.	few	TRBJ2-2	TRBV6-2/TRBV6-3	11	CASSNSGELFF	TGTGCCAGCAGTAACTCCGGGGAGCTGTTTTTT
TRBD2	few	TRBJ2-1	TRBV12-3/TRBV12-4	16	CASLAGPPGSYNEQFF	TGTGCCAGCTTAGCGGGGCCTCCCGGTTCCTACAATGAGCAGTTCTTC
.	many	TRBJ1-1	TRBV20-1	17	CSARDLDPTVPKGEAFF	TGCAGTGCTAGAGATCTAGACCCGACAGTGCCAAAGGGGGAAGCTTTCTTT
.	few	TRBJ2-3	TRBV3-1	15	CASSQDSVVADTQYF	TGTGCCAGCAGCCAAGATTCCGTAGTCGCCGATACGCAGTATTTT
.	.	TRBJ2-7	TRBV21-1	15	CASLPPLGTTYEQYF	TGTGCCAGCCTCCCCCCACTGGGGACAACCTACGAGCAGTACTTC
.	many	TRBJ2-5	TRBV10-1	11	CASSDSETQYF	TGCGCCAGCAGTGACAGTGAGACCCAGTACTTC